This TCR beta chain comes out of a study of blood T cell repertoires in COVID-19. Some clones are missing from TCRdb's copy, which holds only in-frame ones; the method was immunoSEQ multiplex PCR. The sample consists of 150,000 to 200,000 clones, approximately 90% of them appearing once. The CDR3 contains 18 residues. The receptor comes from a man aged 50 to 59 with acute or convalescent COVID-19. This chain links TRBV21-1 with TRBJ2-7; TRBD1, the table's D call, was not compared with the DNA. TRBV21-1 is flagged as a pseudogene. Sequences were obtained from peripheral blood. The CDR3 here is CASSSQANRGRPNYEQYV. The CDR3 DNA sequence: TGTGCCAGCAGCTCGCAAGCCAACAGGGGGAGACCCAACTACGAGCAGTACGTC.